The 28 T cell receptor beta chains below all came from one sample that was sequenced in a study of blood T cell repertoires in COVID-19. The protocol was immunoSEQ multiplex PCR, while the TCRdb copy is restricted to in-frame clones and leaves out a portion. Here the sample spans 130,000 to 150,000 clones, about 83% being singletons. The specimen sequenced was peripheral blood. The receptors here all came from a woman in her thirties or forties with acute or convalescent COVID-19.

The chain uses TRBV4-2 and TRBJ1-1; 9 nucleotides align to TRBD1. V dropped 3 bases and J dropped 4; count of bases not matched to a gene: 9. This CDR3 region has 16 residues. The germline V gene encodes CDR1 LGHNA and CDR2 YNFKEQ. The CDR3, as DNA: TGTGCCAGCAGCCACGGGACAGGGAAATACTTCACTGAAGCTTTCTTT. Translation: CASSHGTGKYFTEAFF.

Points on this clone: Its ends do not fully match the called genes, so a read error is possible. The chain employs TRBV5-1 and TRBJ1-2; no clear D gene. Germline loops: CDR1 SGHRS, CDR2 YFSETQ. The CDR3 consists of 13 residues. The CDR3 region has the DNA TGCGCCAGCAGTGAATCGGTAAACTCTGGCTACACCTTC. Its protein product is CASSESVNSGYTF.

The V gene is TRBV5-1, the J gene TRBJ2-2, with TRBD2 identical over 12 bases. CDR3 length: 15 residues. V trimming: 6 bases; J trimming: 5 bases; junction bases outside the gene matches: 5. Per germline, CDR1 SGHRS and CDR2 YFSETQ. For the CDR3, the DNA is TGCGCCAGCACTAGCGGGGGGGCCTCAACCGGGGAGCTGTTTTTT. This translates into CASTSGGASTGELFF.

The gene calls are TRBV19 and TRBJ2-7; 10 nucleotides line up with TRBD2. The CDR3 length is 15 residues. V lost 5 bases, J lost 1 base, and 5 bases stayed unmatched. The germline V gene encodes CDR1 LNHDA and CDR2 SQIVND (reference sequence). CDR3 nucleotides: TGTGCCAGTAGTGACCTAGCGGGAGATTCCTACGAGCAGTACTTC. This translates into CASSDLAGDSYEQYF.

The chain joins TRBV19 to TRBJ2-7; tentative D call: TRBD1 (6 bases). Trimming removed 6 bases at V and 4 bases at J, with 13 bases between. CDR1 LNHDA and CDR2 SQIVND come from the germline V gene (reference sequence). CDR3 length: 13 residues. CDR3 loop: CASSLGTQYEQYF. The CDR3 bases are TGTGCCAGTAGCCTGGGGACACAGTACGAGCAGTACTTC.

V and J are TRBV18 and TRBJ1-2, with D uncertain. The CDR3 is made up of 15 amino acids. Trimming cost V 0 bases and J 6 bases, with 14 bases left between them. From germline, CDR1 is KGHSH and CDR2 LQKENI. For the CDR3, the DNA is TGTGCCAGCTCACCACCTACTCGGGGAAGGGATGGCTACACCTTC. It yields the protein CASSPPTRGRDGYTF.

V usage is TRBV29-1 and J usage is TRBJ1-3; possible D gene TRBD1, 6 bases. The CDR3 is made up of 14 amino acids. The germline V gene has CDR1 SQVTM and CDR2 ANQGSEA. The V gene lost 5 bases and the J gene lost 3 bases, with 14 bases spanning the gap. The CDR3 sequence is CSVREGQGGNTIYF. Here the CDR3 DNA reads TGCAGCGTTAGGGAGGGACAAGGTGGAAACACCATATATTTT.

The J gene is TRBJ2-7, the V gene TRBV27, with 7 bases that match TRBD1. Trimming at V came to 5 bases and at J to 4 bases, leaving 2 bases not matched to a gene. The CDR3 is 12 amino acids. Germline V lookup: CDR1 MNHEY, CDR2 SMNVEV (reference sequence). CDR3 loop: CASSRQGYEQYF. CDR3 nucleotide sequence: TGTGCCAGCAGTCGACAGGGTTACGAGCAGTACTTC.

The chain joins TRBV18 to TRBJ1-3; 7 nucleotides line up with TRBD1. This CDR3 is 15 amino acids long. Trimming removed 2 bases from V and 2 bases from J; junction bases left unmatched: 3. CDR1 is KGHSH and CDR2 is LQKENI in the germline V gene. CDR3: CASSPTGTAGNTIYF. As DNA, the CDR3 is TGTGCCAGCTCACCAACCGGGACAGCTGGAAACACCATATATTTT.

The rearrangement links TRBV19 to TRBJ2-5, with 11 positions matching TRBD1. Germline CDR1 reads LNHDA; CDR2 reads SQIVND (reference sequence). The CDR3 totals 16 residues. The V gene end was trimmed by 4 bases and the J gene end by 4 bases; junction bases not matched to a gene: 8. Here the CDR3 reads CASSTWTGGRRETQYF. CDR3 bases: TGTGCCAGTAGTACGTGGACAGGGGGCAGAAGAGAGACCCAGTACTTC.

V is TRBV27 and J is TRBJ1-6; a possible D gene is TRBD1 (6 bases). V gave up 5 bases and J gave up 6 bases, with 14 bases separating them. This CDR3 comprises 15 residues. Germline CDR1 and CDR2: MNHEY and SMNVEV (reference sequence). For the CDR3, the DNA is TGTGCCAGCAGTACCAGGGGATTTGGTAATTCACCCCTCCACTTT. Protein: CASSTRGFGNSPLHF.

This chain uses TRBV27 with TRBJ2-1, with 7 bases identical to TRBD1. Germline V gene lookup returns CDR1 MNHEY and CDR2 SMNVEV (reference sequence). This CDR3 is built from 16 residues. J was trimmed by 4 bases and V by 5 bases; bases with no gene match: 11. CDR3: CASSPQYRDSYNEQFF. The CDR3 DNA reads TGTGCCAGCAGTCCCCAATACCGGGACAGTTACAATGAGCAGTTCTTC.

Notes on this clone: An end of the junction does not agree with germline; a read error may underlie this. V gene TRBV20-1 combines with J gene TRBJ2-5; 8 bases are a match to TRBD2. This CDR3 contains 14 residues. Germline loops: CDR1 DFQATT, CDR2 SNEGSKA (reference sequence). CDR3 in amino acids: CNASSAGGGETQYF. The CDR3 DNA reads TGCAATGCTAGTTCCGCGGGGGGTGGGGAGACCCAGTACTTC.

The CDR3 is CASSYEIQGREGYEQYF. The CDR3 coding sequence is TGTGCCAGCAGTTACGAAATTCAGGGGAGAGAAGGCTACGAGCAGTACTTC. The chain links TRBV6-2 or TRBV6-3 to TRBJ2-7; D may be TRBD1 (6 bases). Trimming pared 2 bases from V and 3 bases from J, leaving 20 bases between. Germline V gene data show CDR1 as MNHEY and CDR2 as SVGEGT. The length of the CDR3 is 17 residues.

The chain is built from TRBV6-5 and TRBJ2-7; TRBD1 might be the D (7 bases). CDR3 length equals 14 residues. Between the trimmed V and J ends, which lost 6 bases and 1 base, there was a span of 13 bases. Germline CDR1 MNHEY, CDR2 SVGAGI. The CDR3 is CASSLRGRSYEQYF. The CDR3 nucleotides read TGTGCCAGCAGCCTCAGGGGGAGGTCCTACGAGCAGTACTTC.

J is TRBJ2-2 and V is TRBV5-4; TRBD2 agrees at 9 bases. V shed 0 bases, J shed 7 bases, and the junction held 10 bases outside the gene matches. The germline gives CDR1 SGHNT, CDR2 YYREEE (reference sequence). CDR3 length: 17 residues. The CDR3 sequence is CASSLDSGGALGGELFF. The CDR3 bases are TGTGCCAGCAGCTTGGATAGCGGGGGCGCTTTAGGCGGGGAGCTGTTTTTT.

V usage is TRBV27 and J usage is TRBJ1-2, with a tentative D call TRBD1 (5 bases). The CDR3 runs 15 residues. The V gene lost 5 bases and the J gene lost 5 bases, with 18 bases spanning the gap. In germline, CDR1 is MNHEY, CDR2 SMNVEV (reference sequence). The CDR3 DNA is TGTGCCAGCAGTGCCACACGGGGGTTAGGGTATGGCTACACCTTC. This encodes CASSATRGLGYGYTF.

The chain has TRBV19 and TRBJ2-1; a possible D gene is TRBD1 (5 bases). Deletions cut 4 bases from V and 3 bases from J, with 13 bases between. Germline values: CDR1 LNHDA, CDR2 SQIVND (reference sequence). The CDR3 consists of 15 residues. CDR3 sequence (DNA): TGTGCCAGTAGTACTTCAGGGTGGGGCTACAATGAGCAGTTCTTC. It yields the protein CASSTSGWGYNEQFF.

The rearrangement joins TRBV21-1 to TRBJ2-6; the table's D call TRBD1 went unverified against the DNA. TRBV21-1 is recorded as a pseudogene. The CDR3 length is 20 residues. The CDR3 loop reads CASSKALCNRGGSGANVLTF. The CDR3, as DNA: TGTGCCAGCAGCAAAGCGCTTTGCAACAGGGGAGGCTCTGGGGCCAACGTCCTGACTTTC.

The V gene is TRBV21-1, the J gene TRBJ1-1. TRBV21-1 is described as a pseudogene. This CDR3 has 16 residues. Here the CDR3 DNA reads TGTGCCAGCAGTTCTCTCAGAGGGCAGGTCTACACTGAAGCTTTCTTT. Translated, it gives CASSSLRGQVYTEAFF.

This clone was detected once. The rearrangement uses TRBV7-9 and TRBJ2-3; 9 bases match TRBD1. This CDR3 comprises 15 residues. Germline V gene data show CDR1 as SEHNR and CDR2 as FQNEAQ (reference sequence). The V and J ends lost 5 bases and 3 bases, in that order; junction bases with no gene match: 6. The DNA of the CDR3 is TGTGCCAGCAGCACACAGGGGGCCTTAACAGATACGCAGTATTTT. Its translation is CASSTQGALTDTQYF.

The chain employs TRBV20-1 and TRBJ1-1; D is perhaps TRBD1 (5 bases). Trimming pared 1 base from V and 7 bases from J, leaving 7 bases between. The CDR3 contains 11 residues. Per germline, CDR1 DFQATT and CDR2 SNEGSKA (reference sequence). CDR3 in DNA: TGCAGTGCTAGAGGACAGCTTGAAGCTTTCTTT. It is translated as CSARGQLEAFF.

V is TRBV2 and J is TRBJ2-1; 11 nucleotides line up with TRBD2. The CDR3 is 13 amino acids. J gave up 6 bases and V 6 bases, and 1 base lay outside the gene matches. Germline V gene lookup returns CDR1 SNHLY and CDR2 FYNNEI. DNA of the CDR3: TGTGCCAGCAGGCTAGCGGGAGGCAATGAGCAGTTCTTC. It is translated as CASRLAGGNEQFF.

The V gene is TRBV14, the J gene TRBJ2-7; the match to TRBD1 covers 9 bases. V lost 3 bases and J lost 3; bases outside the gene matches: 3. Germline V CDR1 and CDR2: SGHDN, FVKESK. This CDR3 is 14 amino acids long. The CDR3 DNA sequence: TGTGCCAGCAGCCAGGGGACAGGGAGCTACGAGCAGTACTTC. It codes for CASSQGTGSYEQYF. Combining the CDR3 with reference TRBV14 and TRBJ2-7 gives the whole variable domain EAGVTQFPSHSVIEKGQTVTLRCDPISGHDNLYWYRRVMGKEIKFLLHFVKESKQDESGMPNNRFLAERTGGTYSTLKVQPAELEDSGVYFCASSQGTGSYEQYFGPGTRLTVT.

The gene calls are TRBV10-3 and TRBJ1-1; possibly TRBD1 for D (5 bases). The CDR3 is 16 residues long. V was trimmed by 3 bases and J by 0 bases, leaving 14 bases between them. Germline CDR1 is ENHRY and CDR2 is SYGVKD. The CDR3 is CAISDPREGMNTEAFF. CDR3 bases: TGTGCCATCAGTGACCCGAGGGAGGGGATGAACACTGAAGCTTTCTTT.

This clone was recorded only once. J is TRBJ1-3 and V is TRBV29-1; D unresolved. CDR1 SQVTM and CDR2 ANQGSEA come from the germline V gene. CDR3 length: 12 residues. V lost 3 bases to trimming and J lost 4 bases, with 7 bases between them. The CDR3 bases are TGCAGCGTTGACCGAGGAGGAAACACCATATATTTT. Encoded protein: CSVDRGGNTIYF.

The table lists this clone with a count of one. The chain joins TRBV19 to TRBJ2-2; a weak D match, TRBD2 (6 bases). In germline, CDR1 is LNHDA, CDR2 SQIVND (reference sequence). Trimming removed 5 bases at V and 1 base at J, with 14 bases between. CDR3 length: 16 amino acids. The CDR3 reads CASSSWGVKNTGELFF. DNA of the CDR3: TGTGCCAGTAGTTCATGGGGGGTAAAGAACACCGGGGAGCTGTTTTTT.

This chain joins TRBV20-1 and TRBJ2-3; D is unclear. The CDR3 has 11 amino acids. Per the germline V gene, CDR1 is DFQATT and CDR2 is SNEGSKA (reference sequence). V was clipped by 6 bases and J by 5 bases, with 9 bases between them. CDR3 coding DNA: TGCAGTGCCGGAGATGGAGATACGCAGTATTTT. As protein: CSAGDGDTQYF.